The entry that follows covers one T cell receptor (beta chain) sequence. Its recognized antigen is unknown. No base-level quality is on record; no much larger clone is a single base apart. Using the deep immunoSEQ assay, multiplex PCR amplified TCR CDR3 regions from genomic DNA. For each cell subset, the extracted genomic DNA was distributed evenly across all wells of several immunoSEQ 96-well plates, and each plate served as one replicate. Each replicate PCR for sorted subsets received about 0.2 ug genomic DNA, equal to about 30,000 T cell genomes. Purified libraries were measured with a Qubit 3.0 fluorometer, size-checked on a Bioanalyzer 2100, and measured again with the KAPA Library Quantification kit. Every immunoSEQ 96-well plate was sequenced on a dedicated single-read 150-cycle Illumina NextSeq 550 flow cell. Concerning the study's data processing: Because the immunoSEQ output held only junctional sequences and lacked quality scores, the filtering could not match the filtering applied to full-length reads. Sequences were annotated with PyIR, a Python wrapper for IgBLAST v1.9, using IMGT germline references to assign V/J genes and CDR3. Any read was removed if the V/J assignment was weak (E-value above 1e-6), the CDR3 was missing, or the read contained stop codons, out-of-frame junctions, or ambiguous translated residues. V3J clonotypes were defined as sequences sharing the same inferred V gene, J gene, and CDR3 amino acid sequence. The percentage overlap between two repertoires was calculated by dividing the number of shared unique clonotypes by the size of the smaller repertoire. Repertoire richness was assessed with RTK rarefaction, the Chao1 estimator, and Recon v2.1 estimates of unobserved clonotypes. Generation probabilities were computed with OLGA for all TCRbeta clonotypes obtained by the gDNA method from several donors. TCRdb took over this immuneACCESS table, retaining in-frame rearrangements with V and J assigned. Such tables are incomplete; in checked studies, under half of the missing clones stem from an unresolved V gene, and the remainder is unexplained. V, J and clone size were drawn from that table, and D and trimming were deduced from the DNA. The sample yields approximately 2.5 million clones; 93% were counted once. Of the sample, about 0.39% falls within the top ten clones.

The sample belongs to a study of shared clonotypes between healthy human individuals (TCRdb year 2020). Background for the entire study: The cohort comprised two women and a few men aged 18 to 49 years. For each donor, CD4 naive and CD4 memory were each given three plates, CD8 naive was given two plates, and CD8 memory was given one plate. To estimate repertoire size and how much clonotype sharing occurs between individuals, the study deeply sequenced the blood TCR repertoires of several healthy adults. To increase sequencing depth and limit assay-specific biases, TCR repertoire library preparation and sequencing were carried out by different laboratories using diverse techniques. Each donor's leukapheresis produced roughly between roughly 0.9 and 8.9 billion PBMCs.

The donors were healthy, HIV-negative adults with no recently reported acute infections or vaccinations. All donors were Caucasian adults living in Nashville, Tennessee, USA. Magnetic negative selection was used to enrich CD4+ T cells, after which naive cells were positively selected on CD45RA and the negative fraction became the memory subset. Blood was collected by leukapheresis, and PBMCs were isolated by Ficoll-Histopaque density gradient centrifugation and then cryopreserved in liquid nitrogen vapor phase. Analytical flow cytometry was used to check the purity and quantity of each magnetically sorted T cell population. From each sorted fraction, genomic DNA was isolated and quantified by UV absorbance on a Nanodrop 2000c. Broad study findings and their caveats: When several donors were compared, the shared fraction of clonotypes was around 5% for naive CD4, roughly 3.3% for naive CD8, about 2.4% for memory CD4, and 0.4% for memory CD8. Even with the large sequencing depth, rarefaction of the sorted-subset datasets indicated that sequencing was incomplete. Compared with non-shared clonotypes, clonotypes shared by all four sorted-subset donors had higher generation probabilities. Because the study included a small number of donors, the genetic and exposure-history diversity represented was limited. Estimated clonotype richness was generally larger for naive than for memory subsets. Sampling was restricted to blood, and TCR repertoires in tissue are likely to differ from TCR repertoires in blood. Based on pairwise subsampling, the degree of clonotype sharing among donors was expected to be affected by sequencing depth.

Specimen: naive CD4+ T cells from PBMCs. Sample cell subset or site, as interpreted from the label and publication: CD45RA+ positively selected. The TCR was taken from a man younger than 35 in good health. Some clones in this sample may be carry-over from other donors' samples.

The DNA sequence is as follows: TGTGCCAGCAGCTCCCGGACTGGCCAAGAGACCCAGTACTTC. Its protein product is CASSSRTGQETQYF. The V and J segments used are TRBV11-2 and TRBJ2-5; TRBD2 is perhaps the D gene, given 5 matching bases. Reading from cysteine to phenylalanine, the CDR3 counts 14 amino acids. Only the CDR3 DNA is retained, 42 bases long and in frame from the first base. From the germline V gene, CDR1 is SGHAT and CDR2 is FQNNGV. V is reduced by 4 bases and J by 1 base, leaving a spacing of 10 bases between them.